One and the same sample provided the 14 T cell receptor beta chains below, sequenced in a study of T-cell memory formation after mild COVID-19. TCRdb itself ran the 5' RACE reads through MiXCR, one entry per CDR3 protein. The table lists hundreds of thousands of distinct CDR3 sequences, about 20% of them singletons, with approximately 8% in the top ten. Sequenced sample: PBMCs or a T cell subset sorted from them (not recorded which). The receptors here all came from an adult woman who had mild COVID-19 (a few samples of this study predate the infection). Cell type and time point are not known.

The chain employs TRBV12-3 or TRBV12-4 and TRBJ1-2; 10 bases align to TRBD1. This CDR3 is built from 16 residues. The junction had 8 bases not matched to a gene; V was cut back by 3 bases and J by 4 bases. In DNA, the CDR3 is TGTGCCAGCAGTTTTCCCGACAGGGGGCATGGCTATGGCTACACCTTC. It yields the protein CASSFPDRGHGYGYTF.

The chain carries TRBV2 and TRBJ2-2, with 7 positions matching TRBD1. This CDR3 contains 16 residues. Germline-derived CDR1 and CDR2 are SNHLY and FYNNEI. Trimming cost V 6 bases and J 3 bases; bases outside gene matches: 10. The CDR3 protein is CASSRSSTGYTGELFF. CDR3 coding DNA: TGTGCCAGCAGCCGTTCTTCGACAGGGTACACCGGGGAGCTGTTTTTT.

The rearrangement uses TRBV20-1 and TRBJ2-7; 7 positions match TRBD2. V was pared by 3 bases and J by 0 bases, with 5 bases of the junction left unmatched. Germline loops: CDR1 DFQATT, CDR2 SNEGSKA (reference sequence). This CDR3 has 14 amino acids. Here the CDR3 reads CSASGGRASYEQYF. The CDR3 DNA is TGCAGTGCTAGTGGTGGGAGGGCCTCCTACGAGCAGTACTTC.

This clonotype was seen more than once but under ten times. Here the CDR3 reads CASHRGPSTEAFF. DNA of the CDR3: TGTGCCAGCCATCGGGGTCCCAGCACTGAAGCTTTCTTT. The V gene is TRBV6-5, the J gene TRBJ1-1; D ambiguous. V lost 8 bases and J lost 4, with 14 bases in between. Germline V CDR1 and CDR2: MNHEY, SVGAGI. The CDR3 has 13 residues.

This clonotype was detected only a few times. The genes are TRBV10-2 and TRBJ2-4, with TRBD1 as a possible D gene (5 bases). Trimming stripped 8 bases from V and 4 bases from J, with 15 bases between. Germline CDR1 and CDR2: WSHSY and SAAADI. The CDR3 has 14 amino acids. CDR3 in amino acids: CASVGAVSKNIQYF. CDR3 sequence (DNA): TGCGCCAGCGTAGGGGCAGTGTCAAAAAACATTCAGTACTTC.

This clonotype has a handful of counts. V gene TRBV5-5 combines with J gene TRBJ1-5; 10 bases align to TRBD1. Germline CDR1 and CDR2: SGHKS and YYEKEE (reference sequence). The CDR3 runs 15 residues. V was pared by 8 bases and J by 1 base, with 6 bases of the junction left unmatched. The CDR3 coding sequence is TGTGCCAGAGTGGGACAGGGGAGGAGCAATCAGCCCCAGCATTTT. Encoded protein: CARVGQGRSNQPQHF.

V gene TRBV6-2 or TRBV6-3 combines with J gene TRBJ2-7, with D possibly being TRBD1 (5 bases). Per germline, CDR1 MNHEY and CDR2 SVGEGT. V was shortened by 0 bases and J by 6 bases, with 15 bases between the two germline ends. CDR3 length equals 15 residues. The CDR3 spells CASSYSQVRTGEQYF. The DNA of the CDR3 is TGTGCCAGCAGTTACTCACAGGTACGGACCGGCGAGCAGTACTTC.

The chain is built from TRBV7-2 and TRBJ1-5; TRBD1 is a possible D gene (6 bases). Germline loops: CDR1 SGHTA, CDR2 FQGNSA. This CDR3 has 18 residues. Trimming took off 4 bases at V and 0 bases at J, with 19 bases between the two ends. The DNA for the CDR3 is TGTGCCAGCAGCTCCGACAAGGACAGTCCCTATAGCAATCAGCCCCAGCATTTT. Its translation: CASSSDKDSPYSNQPQHF.

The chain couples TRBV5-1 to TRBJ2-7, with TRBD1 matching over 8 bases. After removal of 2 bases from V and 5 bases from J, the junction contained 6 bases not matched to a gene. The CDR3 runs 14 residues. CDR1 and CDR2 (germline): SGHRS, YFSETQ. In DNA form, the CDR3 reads TGCGCCAGCAGCTTCGACAGGGGAATCCACGAGCAGTACTTC. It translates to CASSFDRGIHEQYF.

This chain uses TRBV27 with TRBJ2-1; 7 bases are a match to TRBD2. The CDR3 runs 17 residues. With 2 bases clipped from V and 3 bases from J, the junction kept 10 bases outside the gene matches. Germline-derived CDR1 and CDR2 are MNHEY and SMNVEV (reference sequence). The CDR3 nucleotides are TGTGCCAGCAGTTTAAACCCCAATATAGCGGGCTACAATGAGCAGTTCTTC. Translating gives CASSLNPNIAGYNEQFF.

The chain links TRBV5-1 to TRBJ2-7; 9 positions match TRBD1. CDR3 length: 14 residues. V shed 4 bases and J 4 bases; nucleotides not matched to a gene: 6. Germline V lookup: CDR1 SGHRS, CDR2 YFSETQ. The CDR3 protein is CASSPQGAFYEQYF. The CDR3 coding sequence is TGCGCCAGCAGCCCACAGGGGGCGTTTTACGAGCAGTACTTC.

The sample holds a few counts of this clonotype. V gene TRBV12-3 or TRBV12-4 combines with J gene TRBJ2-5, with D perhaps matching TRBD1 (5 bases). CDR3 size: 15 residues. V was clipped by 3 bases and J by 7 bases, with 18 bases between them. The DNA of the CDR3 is TGTGCCAGCAGTTTTCTGTCCAGGGCCAACCCGACCCAGTACTTC. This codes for CASSFLSRANPTQYF.

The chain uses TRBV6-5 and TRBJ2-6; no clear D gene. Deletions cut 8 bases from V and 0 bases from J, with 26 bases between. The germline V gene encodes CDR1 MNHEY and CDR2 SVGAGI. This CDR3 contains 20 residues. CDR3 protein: CASRGFPTGPKISGANVLTF. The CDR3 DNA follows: TGTGCCAGCCGAGGATTCCCAACCGGGCCAAAAATCTCTGGGGCCAACGTCCTGACTTTC.

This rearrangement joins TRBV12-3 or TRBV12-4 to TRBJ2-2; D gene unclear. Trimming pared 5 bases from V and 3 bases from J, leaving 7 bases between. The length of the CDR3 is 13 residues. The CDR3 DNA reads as TGTGCCAGCAGTGCGCGGTACACCGGGGAGCTGTTTTTT. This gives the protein CASSARYTGELFF.